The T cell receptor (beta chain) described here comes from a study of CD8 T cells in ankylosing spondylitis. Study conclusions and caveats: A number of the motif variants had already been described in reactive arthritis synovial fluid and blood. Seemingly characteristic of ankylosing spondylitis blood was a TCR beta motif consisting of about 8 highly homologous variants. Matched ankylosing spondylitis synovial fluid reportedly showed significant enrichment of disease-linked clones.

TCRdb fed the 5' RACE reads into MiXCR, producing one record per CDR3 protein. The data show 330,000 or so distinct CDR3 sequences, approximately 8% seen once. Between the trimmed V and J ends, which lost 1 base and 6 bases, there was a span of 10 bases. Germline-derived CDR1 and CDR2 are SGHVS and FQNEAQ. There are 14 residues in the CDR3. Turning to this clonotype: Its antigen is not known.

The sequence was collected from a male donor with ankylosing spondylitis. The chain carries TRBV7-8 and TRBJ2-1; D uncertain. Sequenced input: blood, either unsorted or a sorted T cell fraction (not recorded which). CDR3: CASSLVHSRNEQFF. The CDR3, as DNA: TGTGCCAGCAGCTTAGTCCATAGTCGCAATGAGCAGTTCTTC.